The entry below gives a single T cell receptor (beta chain) sequence along with its context. The antigen is unknown. Patients included in sequencing had previously demonstrated CD8+CD57+ cell expansion by flow cytometry. Acquired aplastic anemia of severe grade affected all patients. Blood samples were obtained from patients who had received no prior therapy. This CDR3 has 15 amino acids. CDR1 and CDR2 from the germline V gene are SGHTA and FQGTGA. The V gene lost 5 bases and the J gene lost 3 bases, with 13 bases spanning the gap. This specimen comes from a study of CD8+CD57+ T cells in acquired aplastic anemia. Genomic DNA served as template for TCR beta VDJ and CDR3 profiling. TCRdb analysed the reads with MiXCR anew, one entry per CDR3 protein. Of more than 200,000 distinct CDR3 sequences in the sample, roughly 50% are singletons; the top ten hold 15% to 20%. Study-level points and caveats: There were around 28 CD8+ CDR3 sequences that occurred in both patients and controls.

This receptor was identified in a human donor with aplastic anemia. The chain combines TRBV7-3 with TRBJ1-4, with D possibly being TRBD1 (5 bases). Sequencing was performed on sorted CD4+, CD8+, or CD8+CD57+ T cells (not recorded which) from PBMCs. The CDR3 protein is CASSRGLFSNEKLFF. In nucleotides, the CDR3 is TGTGCCAGCAGCCGGGGACTTTTCTCTAATGAAAAACTGTTTTTT.